This entry describes one T cell receptor (beta chain). Only in-frame clones appear in the TCRdb table, and some are missing; sequencing was by immunoSEQ multiplex PCR. The sample holds under 80,000 clones, 75% to 95% seen once. The entry originates in a study of technical replicates of blood from a few donors. This CDR3 has 14 amino acids. Trimming cost V 10 bases and J 4 bases; bases outside gene matches: 8. Germline-derived CDR1 and CDR2 are SNHLY and FYNNEI. The sequencing input was T cells isolated from PBMCs. This TCR was recovered from a human donor in good health. Some clones in this sample may be carry-over from other donors' samples. The V call is TRBV2, the J call TRBJ2-3; TRBD1 agrees at 10 bases. The CDR3, as DNA: TGTGCCACCTCGGGACAGGGGCGAGCAGATACGCAGTATTTT. Its protein is CATSGQGRADTQYF. Filled out from reference TRBV2 and TRBJ2-3, the complete variable domain reads EPEVTQTPSHQVTQMGQEVILRCVPISNHLYFYWYRQILGQKVEFLVSFYNNEISEKSEIFDDQFSVERPDGSNFTLKIRSTKLEDSAMYFCATSGQGRADTQYFGPGTRLTVL.